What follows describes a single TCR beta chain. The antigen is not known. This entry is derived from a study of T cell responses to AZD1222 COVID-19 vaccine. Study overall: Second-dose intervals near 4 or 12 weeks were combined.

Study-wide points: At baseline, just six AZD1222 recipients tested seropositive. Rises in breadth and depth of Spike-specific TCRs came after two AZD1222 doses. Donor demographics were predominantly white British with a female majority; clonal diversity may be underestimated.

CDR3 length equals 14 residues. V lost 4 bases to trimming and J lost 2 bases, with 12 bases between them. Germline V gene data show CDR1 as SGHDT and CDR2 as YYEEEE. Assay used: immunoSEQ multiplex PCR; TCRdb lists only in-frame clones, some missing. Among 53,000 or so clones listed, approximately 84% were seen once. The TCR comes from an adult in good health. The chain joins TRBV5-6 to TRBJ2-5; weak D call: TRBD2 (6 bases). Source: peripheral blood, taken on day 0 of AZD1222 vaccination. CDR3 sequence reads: CASSKPGLQETQYF. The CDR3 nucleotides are TGTGCCAGCAGCAAGCCGGGACTTCAAGAGACCCAGTACTTC.